This T cell receptor beta chain was profiled in a study of cytomegalovirus exposure and HLA in healthy donors. The repertoire was sequenced with immunoSEQ multiplex PCR; TCRdb's copy has only in-frame clones and lacks some. The data contain some 150,000 clones, 89% of them singletons. The CDR3 covers 15 residues. Germline loops: CDR1 LNHNV, CDR2 YYDKDF (reference sequence). V trimming: 0 bases; J trimming: 5 bases; junction bases outside the gene matches: 5. This sequence originates from a woman between 18 and 29 years old in good health and CMV-seropositive. Sequencing input: PBMCs. The chain carries TRBV15 and TRBJ2-5, with 8 bases aligning to TRBD2. As DNA, the CDR3 is TGTGCCACCAGCAGAGATCGACTAGCGAGCGAGACCCAGTACTTC. Amino acid sequence: CATSRDRLASETQYF.